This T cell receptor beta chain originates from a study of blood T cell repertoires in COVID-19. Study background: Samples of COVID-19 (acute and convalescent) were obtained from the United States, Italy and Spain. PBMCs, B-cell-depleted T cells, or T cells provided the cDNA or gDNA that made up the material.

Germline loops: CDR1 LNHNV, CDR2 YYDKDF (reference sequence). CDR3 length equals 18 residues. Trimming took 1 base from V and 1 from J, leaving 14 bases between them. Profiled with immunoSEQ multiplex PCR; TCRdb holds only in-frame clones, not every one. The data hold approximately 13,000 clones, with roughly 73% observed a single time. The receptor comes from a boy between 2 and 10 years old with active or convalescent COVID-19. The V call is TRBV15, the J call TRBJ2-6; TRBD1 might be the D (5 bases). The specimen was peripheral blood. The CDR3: CATSRGSGYPSGANVLTF. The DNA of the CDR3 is TGTGCCACCAGCAGAGGATCAGGGTACCCATCTGGGGCCAACGTCCTGACTTTC. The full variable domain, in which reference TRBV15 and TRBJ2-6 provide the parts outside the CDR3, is DAMVIQNPRYQVTQFGKPVTLSCSQTLNHNVMYWYQQKSSQAPKLLFHYYDKDFNNEADTPDNFQSRRPNTSFCFLDIRSPGLGDTAMYLCATSRGSGYPSGANVLTFGAGSRLTVL.